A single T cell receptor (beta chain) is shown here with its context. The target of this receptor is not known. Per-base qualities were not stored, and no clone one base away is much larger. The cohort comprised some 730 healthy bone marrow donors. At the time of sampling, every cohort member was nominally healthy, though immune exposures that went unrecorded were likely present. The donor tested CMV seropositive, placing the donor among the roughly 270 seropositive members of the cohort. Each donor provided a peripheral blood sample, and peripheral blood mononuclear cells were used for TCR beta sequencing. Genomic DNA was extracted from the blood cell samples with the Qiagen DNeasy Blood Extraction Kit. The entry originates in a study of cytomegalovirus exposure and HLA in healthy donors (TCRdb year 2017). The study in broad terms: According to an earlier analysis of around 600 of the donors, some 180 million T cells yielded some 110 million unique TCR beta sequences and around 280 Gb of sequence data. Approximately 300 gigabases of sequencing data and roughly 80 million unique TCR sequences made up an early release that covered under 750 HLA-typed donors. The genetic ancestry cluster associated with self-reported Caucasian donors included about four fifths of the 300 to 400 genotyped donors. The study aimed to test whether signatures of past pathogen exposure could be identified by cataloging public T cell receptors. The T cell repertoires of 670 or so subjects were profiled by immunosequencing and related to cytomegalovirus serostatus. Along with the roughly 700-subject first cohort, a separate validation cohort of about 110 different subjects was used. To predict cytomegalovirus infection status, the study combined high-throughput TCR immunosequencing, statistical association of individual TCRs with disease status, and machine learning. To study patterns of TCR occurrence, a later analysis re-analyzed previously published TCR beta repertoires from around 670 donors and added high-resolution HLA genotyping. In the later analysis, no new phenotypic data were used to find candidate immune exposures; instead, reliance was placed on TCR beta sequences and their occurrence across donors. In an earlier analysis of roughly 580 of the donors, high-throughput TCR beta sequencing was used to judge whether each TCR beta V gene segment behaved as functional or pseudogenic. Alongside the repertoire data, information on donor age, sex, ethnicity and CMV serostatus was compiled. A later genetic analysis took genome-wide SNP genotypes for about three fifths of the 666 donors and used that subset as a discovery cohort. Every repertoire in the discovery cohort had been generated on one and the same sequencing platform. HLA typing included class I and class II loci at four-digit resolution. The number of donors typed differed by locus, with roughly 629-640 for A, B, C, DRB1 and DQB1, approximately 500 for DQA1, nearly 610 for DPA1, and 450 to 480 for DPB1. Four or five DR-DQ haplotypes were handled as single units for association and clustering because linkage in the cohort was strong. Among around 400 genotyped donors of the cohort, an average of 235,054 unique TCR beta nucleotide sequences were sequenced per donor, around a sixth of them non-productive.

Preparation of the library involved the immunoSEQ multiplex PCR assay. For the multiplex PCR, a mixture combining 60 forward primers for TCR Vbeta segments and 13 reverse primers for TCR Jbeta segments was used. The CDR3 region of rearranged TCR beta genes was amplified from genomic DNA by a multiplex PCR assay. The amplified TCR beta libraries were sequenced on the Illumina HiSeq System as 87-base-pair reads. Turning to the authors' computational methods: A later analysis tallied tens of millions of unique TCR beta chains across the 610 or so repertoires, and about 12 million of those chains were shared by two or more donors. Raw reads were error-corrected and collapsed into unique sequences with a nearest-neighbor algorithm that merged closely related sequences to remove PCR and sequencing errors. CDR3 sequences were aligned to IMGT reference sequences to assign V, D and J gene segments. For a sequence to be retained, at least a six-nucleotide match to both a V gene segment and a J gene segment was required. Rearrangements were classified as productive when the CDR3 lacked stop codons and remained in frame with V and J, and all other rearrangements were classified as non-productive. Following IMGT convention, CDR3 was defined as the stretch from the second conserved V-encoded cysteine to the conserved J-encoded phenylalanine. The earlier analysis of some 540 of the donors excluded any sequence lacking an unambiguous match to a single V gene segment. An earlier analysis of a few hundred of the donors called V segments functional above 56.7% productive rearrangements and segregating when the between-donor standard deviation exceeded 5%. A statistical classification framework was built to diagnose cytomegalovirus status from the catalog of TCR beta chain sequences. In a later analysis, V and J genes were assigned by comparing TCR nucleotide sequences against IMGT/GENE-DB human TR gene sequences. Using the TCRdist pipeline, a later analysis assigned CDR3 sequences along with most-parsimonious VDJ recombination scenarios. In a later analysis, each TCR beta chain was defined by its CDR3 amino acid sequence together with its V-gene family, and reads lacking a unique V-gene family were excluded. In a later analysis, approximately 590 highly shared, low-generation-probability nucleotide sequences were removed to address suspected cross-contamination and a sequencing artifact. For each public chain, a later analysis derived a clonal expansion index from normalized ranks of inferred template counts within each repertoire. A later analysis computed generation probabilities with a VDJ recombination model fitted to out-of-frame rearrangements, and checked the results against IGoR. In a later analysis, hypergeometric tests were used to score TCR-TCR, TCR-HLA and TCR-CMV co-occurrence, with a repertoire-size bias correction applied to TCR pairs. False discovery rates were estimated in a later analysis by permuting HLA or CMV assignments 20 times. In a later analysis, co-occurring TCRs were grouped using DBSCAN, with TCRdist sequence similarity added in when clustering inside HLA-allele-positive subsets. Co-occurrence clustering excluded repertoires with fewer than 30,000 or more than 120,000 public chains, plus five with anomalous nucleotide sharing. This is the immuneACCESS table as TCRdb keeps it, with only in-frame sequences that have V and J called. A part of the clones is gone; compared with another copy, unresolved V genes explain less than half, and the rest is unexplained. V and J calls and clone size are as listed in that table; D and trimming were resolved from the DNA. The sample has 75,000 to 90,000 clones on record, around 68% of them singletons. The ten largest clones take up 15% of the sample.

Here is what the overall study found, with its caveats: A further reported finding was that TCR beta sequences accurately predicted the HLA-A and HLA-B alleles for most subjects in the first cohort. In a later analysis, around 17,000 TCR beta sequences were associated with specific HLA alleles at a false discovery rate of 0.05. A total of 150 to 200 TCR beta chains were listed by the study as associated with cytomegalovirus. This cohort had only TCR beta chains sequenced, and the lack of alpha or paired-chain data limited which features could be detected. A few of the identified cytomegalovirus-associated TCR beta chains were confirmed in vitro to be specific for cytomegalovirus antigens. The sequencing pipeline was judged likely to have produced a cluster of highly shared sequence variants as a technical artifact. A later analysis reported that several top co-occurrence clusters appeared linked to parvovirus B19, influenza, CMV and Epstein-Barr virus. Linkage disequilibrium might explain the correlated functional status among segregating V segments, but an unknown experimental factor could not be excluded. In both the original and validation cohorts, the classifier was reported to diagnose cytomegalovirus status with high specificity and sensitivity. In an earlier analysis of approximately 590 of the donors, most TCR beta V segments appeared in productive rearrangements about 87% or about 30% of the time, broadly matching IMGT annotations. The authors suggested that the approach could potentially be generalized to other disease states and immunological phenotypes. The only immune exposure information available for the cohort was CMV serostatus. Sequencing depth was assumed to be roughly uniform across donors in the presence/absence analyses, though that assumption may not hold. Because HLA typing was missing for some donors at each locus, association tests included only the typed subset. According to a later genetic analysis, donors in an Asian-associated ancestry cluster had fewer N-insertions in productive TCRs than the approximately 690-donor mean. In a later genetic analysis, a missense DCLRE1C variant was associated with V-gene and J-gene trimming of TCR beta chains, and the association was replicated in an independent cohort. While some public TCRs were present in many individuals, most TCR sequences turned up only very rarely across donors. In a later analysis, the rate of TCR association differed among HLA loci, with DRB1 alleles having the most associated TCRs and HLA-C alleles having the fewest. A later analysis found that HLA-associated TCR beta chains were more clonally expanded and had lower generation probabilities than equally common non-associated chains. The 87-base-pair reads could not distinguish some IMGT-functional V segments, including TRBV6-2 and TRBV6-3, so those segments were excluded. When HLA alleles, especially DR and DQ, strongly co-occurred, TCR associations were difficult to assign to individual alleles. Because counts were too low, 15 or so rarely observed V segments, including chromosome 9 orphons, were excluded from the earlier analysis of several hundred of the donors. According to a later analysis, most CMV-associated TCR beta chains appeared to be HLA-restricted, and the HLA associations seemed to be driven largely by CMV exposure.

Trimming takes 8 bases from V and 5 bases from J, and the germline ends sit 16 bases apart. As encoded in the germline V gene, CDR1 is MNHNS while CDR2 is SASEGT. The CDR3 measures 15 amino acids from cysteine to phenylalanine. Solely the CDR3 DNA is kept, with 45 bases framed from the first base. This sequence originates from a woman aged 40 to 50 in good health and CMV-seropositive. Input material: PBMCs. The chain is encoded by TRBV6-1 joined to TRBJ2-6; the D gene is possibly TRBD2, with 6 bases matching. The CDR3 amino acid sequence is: CASAERGSWANVLTF. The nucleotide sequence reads TGTGCCAGCGCGGAACGGGGGTCTTGGGCCAACGTCCTGACTTTC.